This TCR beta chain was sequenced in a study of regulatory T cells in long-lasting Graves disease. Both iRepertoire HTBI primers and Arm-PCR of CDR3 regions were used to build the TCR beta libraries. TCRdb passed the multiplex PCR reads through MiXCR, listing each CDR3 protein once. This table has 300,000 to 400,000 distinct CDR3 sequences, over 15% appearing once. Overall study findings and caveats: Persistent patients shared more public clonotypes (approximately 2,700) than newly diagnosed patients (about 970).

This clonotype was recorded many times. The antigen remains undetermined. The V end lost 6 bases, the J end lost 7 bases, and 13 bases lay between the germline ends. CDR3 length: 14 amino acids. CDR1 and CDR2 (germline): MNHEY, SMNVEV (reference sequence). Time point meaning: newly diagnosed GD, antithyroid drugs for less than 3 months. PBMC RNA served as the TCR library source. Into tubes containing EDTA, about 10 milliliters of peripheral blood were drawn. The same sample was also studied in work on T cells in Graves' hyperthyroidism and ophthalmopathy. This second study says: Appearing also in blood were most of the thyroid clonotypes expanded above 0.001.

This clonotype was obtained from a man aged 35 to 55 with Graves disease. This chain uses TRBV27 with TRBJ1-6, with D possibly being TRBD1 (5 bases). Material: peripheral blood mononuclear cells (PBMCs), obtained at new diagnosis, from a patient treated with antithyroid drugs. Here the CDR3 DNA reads TGTGCCAGCAGACCGACCCGACAGAATTCACCCCTCCACTTT. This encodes CASRPTRQNSPLHF.